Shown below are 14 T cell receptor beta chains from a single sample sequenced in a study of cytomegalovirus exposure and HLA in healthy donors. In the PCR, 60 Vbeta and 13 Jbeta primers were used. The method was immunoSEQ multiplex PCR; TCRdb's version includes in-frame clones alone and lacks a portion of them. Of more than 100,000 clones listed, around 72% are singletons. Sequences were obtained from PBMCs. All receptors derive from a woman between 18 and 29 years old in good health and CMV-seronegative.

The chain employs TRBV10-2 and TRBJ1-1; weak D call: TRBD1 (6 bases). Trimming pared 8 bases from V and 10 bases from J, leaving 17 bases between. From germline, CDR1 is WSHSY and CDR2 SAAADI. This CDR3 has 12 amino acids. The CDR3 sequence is CASDRPGIGAFF. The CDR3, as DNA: TGCGCCAGCGACAGGCCAGGGATCGGAGCTTTCTTT.

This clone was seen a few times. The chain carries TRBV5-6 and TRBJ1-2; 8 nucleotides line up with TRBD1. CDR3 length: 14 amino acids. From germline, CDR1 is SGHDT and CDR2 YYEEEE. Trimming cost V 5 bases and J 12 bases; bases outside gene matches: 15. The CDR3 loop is CASRVSGQASSNTF. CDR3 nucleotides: TGTGCCAGCAGGGTTTCGGGACAGGCGTCTTCTAACACCTTC.

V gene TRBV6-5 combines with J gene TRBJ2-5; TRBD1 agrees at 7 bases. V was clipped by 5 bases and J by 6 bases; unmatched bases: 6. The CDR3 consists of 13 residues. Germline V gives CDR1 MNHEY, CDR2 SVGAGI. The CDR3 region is CASSLRQGQTQYF. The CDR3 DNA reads TGTGCCAGCAGTCTCCGACAGGGCCAGACCCAGTACTTC.

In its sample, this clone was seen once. CDR3 sequence (DNA): TGTGCCAGCAGTTCAAGGACAGGGGGGTTTGAAAATCAGCCCCAGCATTTT. It specifies CASSSRTGGFENQPQHF. The chain recombines TRBV7-8 with TRBJ1-5; 10 bases map to TRBD1. The CDR3 consists of 17 residues. Germline CDR1 is SGHVS and CDR2 is FQNEAQ. V dropped 6 bases and J dropped 4; count of bases not matched to a gene: 12.

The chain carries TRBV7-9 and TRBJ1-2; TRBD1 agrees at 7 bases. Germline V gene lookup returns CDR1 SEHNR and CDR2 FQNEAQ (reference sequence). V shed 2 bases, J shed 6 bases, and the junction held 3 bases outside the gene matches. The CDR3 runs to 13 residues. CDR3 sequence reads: CASSLSTGDGYTF. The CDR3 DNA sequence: TGTGCCAGCAGCTTATCTACAGGGGATGGCTACACCTTC.

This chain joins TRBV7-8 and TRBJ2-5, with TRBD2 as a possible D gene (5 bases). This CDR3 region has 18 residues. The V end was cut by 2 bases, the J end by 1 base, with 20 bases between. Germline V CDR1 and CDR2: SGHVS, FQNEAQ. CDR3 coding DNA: TGTGCCAGCAGCTTACAGCAGCTGGGTAGCGTCGTCCAAGAGACCCAGTACTTC. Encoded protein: CASSLQQLGSVVQETQYF.

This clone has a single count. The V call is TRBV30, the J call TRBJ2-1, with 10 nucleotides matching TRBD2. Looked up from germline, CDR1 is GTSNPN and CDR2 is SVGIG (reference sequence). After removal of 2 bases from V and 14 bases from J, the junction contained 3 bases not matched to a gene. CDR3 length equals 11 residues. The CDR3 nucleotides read TGTGCCTGGAGTCCTAGCGGGAGAAAGTTCTTC. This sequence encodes CAWSPSGRKFF.

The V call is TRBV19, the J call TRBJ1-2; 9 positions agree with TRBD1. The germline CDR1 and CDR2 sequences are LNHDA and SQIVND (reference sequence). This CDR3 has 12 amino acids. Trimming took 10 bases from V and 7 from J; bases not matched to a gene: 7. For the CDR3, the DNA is TGTGCCACCTCGGACAGGGGAAGTGGCTACACCTTC. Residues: CATSDRGSGYTF.

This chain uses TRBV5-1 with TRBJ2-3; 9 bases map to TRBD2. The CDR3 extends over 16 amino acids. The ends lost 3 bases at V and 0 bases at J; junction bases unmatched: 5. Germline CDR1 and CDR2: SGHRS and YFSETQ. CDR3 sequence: CASSSATSGSTDTQYF. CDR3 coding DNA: TGCGCCAGCAGCTCCGCGACTAGCGGTAGCACAGATACGCAGTATTTT.

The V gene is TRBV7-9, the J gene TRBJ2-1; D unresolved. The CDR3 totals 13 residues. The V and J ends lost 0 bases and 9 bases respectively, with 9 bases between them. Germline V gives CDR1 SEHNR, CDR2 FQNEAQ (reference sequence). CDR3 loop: CASSLAPTGEQFF. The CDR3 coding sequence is TGTGCCAGCAGCTTAGCTCCTACCGGTGAGCAGTTCTTC.

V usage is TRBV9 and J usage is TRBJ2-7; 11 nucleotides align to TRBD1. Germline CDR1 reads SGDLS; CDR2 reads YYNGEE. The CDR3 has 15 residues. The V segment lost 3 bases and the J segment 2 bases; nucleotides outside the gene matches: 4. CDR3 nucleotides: TGTGCCAGCAGCGAGGGGGACAGGGGGGCCTACGAGCAGTACTTC. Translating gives CASSEGDRGAYEQYF.

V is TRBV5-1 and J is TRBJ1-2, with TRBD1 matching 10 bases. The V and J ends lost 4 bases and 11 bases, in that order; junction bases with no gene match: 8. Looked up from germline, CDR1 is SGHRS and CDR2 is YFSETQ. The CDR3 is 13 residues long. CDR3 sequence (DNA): TGCGCCAGCAGCACCGGGACAGGGGAGCCGTACACCTTC. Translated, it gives CASSTGTGEPYTF.

The DNA for the CDR3 is TGTGCCAGCAGCTTCTCTCACGGGACTCGGGGTGAGCAGTTCTTC. Translating gives CASSFSHGTRGEQFF. The chain is built from TRBV11-3 and TRBJ2-1, with D tentatively TRBD2 (6 bases). This CDR3 is built from 15 residues. Trimming stripped 3 bases from V and 9 bases from J, with 18 bases between. Germline values: CDR1 SGHNT, CDR2 YENEEA.

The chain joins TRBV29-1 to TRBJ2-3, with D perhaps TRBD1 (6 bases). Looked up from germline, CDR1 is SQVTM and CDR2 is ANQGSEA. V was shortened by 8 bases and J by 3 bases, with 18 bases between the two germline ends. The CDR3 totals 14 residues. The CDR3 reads CSSRGSQGTDTQYF. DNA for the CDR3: TGCAGCTCCCGGGGTTCGCAGGGGACAGATACGCAGTATTTT.